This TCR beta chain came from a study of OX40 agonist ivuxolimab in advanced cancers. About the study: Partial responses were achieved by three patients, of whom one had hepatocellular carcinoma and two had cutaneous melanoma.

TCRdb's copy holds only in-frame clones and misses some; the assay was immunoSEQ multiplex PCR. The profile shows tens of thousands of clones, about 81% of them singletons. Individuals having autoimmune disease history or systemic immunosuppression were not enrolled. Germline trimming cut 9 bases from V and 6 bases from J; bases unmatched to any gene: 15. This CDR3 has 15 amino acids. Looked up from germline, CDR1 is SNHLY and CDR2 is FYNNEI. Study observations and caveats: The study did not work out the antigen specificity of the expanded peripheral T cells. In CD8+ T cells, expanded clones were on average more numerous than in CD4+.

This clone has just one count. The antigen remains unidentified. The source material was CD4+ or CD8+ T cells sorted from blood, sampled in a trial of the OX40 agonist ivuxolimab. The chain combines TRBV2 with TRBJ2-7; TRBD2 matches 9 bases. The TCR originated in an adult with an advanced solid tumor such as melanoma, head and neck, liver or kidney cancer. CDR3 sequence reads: CARGGSSGGPLEQYF. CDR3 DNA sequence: TGTGCCAGAGGGGGAAGTAGCGGGGGTCCCCTCGAGCAGTACTTC. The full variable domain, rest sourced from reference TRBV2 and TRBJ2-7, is EPEVTQTPSHQVTQMGQEVILRCVPISNHLYFYWYRQILGQKVEFLVSFYNNEISEKSEIFDDQFSVERPDGSNFTLKIRSTKLEDSAMYFCARGGSSGGPLEQYFGPGTRLTVT.